The 5 T cell receptor beta chains below come from one sample, sequenced in a study of T cell responses to AZD1222 COVID-19 vaccine. Profiling relied on immunoSEQ multiplex PCR, and the TCRdb table lists in-frame clones only, not all of them. The top ten clones hold approximately 15% of a sample with some 100,000 clones, 85% to 90% of them seen once. The sequencing here drew on peripheral blood, taken on day 0 of AZD1222 vaccination. Receptors originate from an adult in good health.

The chain joins TRBV18 to TRBJ2-1; TRBD2 is a possible D gene (5 bases). The ends were cut back, 3 bases at V and 9 bases at J, with 15 bases in the middle. Germline V gives CDR1 KGHSH, CDR2 LQKENI. This CDR3 spans 14 amino acids. CDR3 in amino acids: CASSPAALAGEQFF. Here the CDR3 DNA reads TGTGCCAGCTCACCCGCGGCGTTGGCGGGTGAGCAGTTCTTC.

The CDR3 coding sequence is TGCGCCAGCAGCTTGGGTACCAAGAACACTGAAGCTTTCTTT. Translating gives CASSLGTKNTEAFF. V usage is TRBV5-1 and J usage is TRBJ1-1; D is undetermined. CDR3 length: 14 amino acids. V shed 0 bases and J shed 1 base, with 7 bases lying between them. The germline V gene has CDR1 SGHRS and CDR2 YFSETQ.

V gene TRBV3-1 (or the pseudogene TRBV3-2) combines with J gene TRBJ1-6; 9 bases fit TRBD1. V gave up 4 bases and J gave up 10 bases; unmatched junction bases: 14. This CDR3 has 17 residues. Germline values: CDR1 LGHDT, CDR2 YNNKEL (reference sequence). The CDR3 DNA reads TGTGCCAGCAGCCTAAAGACCCCGGGACAGGGTTCCTCACCCCTCCACTTT. It specifies CASSLKTPGQGSSPLHF.

This clone has a single count. CDR3 sequence reads: CASSPGRAEAFF. The CDR3 region has the DNA TGTGCCAGCTCACCGGGAAGGGCTGAAGCTTTCTTT. V gene TRBV18 combines with J gene TRBJ1-1; D ambiguous. Germline V CDR1 and CDR2: KGHSH, LQKENI. V was pared by 3 bases and J by 6 bases, with 8 bases between. This CDR3 is 12 amino acids long.

The V call is TRBV7-3, the J call TRBJ2-7; the match to TRBD1 covers 7 bases. V lost 5 bases, J lost 7 bases, and 8 bases stayed unmatched. The length of the CDR3 is 13 residues. Germline V gene sequence: CDR1 SGHTA, CDR2 FQGTGA. As DNA, the CDR3 is TGTGCCAGCAGCCGGGACAGCCAACGGGAGCAGTACTTC. It translates to CASSRDSQREQYF.